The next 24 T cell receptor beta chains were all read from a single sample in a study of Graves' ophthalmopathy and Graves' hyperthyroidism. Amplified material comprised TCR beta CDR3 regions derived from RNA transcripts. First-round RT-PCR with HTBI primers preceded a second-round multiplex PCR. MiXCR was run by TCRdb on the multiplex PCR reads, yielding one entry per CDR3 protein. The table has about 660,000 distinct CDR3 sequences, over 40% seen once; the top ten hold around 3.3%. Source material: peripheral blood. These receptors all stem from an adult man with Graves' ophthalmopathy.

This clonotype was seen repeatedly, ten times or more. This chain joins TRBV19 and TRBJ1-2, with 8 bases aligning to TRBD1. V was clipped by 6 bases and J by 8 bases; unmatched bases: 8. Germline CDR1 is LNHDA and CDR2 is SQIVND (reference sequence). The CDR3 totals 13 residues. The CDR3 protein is CASRQAGGAGYTF. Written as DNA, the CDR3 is TGTGCCAGTAGGCAAGCAGGGGGCGCGGGCTACACCTTC.

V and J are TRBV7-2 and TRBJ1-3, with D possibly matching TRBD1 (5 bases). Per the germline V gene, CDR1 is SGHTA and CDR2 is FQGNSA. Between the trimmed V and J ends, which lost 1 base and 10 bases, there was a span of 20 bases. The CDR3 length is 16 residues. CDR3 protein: CASSLGGVSVGETIYF. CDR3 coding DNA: TGTGCCAGCAGCTTAGGGGGGGTGAGCGTCGGAGAGACCATATATTTT.

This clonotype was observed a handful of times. The CDR3 nucleotides are TGCAGTGCTAGAATGGGGGGTGGTTACGAGCAGTACTTC. Protein: CSARMGGGYEQYF. The chain joins TRBV20-1 to TRBJ2-7, with D perhaps matching TRBD2 (6 bases). The CDR3 contains 13 residues. V lost 2 bases, J lost 4 bases, and 12 bases lay in between. Per germline, CDR1 DFQATT and CDR2 SNEGSKA (reference sequence).

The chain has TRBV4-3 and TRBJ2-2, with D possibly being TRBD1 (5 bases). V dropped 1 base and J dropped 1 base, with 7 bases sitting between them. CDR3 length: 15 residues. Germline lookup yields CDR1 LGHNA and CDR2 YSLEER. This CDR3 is CASSQARVNTGELFF. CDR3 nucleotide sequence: TGCGCCAGCAGCCAAGCCAGGGTGAACACCGGGGAGCTGTTTTTT.

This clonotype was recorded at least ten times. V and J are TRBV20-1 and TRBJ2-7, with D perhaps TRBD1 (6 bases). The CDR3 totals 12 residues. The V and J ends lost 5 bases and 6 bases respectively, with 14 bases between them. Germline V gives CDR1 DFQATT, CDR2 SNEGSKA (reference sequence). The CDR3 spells CSARDNSIEQYF. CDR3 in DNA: TGCAGTGCTCGGGACAATTCCATCGAGCAGTACTTC.

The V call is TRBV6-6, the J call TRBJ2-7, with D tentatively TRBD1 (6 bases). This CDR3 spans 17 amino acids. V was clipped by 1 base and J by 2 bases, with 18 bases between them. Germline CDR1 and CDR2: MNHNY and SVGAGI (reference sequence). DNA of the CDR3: TGTGCCAGCAGTTACTTGGGACCGAGACAGGAACCCTACGAGCAGTACTTC. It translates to CASSYLGPRQEPYEQYF.

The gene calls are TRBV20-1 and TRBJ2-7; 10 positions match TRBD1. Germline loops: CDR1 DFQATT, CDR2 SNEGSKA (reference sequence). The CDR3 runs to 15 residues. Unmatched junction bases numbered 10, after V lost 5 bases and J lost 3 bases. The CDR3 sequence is CSAGSLGQGIYEQYF. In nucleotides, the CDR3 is TGCAGTGCTGGCAGTTTGGGACAGGGGATCTACGAGCAGTACTTC.

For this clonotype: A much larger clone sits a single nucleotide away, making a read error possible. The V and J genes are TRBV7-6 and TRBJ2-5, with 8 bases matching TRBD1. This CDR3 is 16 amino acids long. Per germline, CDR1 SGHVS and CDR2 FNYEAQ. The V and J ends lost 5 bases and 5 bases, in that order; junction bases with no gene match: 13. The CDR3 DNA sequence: TGTGCCAGCAGCCGAGGCAGGGGGCTTCGGCACGAGACCCAGTACTTC. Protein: CASSRGRGLRHETQYF.

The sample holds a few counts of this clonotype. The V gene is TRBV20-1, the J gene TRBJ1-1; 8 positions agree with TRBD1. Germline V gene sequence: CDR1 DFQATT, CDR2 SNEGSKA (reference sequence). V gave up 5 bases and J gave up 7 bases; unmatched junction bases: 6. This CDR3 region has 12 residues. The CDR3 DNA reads TGCAGTGCTGCGGACAGGGTTTATGAAGCTTTCTTT. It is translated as CSAADRVYEAFF.

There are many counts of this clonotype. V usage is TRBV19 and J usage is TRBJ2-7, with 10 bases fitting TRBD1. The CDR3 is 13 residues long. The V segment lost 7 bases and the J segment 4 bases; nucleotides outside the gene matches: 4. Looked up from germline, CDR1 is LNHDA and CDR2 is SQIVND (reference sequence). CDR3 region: CASIGQGGYEQYF. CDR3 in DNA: TGTGCCAGTATTGGACAGGGGGGTTACGAGCAGTACTTC.

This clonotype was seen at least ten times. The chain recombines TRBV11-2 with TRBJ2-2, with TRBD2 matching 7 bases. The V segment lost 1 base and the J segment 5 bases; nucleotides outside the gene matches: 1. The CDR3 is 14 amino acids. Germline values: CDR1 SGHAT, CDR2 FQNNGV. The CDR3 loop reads CASSLVGGTGELFF. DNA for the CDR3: TGTGCCAGCAGCTTAGTCGGGGGGACCGGGGAGCTGTTTTTT. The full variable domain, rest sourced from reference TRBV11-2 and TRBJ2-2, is EAGVAQSPRYKIIEKRQSVAFWCNPISGHATLYWYQQILGQGPKLLIQFQNNGVVDDSQLPKDRFSAERLKGVDSTLKIQPAKLEDSAVYLCASSLVGGTGELFFGEGSRLTVL.

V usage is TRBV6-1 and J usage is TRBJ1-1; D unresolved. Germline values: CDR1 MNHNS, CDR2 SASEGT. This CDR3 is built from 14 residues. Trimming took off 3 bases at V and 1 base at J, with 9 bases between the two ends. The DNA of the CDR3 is TGTGCCAGCAGTGAGATGTGGAGGAACACTGAAGCTTTCTTT. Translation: CASSEMWRNTEAFF.

CDR3 nucleotides: TGTGCCAGCACCGGACAGGATAACTATGGCTACACCTTC. Residues: CASTGQDNYGYTF. V and J are TRBV2 and TRBJ1-2, with 7 bases lining up with TRBD1. This CDR3 comprises 13 residues. Germline values: CDR1 SNHLY, CDR2 FYNNEI. V trimming: 7 bases; J trimming: 1 base; junction bases outside the gene matches: 3.

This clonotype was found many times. CDR3 nucleotide sequence: TGCAGTGCTTGGCGGCGAGGTGAAGCTTTCTTT. Its translation: CSAWRRGEAFF. This chain connects TRBV20-1 to TRBJ1-1; D not resolved. The CDR3 length is 11 residues. CDR1 is DFQATT and CDR2 is SNEGSKA in the germline V gene (reference sequence). V shed 5 bases and J shed 7 bases, with 11 bases lying between them.

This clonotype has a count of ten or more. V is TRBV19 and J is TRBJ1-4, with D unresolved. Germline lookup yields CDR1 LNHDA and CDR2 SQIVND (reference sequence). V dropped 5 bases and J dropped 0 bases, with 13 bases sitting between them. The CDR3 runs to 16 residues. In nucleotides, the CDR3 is TGTGCCAGTAGTCTACATAGGTCGGCAACTAATGAAAAACTGTTTTTT. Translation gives CASSLHRSATNEKLFF.

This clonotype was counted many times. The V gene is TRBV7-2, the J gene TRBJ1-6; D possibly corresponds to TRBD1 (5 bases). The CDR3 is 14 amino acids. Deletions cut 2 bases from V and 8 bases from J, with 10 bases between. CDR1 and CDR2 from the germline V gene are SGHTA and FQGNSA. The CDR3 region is CASSLTQGDSPLHF. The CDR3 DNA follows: TGTGCCAGCAGCTTAACTCAGGGTGATTCACCCCTCCACTTT.

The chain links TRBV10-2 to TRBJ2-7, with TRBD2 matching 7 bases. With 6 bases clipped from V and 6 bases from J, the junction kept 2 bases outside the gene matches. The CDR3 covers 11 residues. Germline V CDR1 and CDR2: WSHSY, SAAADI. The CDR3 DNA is TGCGCCAGCAGACCTAGCGGCGAGCAGTACTTC. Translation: CASRPSGEQYF.

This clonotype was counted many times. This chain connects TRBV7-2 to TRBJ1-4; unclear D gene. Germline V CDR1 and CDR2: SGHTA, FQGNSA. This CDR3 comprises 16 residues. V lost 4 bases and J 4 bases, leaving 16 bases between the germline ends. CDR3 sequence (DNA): TGTGCCAGCAGCTCAACCGGAGGGTTTAATAATGAAAAACTGTTTTTT. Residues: CASSSTGGFNNEKLFF.

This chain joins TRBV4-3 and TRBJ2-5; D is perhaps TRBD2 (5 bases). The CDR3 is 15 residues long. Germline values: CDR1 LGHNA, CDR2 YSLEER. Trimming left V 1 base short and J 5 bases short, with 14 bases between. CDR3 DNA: TGCGCCAGCAGCCAAGGGACTCGACCCCGGGAGACCCAGTACTTC. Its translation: CASSQGTRPRETQYF.

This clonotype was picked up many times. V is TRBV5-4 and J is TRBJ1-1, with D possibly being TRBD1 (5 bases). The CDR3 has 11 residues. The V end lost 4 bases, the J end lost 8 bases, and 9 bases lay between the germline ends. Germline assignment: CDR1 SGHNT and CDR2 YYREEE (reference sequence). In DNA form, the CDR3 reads TGTGCCAGCAGCGATTACAGGGAAGCTTTCTTT. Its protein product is CASSDYREAFF.

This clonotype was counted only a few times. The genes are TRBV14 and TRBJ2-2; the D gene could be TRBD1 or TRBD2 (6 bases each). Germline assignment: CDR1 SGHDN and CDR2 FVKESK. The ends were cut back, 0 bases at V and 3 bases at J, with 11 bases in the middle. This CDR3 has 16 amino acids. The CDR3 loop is CASSQDGGRYTGELFF. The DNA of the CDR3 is TGTGCCAGCAGCCAAGACGGGGGCAGGTACACCGGGGAGCTGTTTTTT. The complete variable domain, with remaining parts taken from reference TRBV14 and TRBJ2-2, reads EAGVTQFPSHSVIEKGQTVTLRCDPISGHDNLYWYRRVMGKEIKFLLHFVKESKQDESGMPNNRFLAERTGGTYSTLKVQPAELEDSGVYFCASSQDGGRYTGELFFGEGSRLTVL.

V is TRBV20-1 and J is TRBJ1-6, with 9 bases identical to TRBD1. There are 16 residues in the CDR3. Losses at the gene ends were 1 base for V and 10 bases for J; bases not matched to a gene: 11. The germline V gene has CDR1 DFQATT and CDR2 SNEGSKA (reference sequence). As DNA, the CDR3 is TGCAGTGCTAGAGGGGAACCCGGGACAGGGTACTCACCCCTCCACTTT. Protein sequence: CSARGEPGTGYSPLHF.

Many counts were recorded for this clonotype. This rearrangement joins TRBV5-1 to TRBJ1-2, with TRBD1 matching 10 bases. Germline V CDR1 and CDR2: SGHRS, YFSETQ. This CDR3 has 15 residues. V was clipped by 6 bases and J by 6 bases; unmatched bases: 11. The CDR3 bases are TGCGCCAGCATCTCGACCCCCGGGACAGGGGATGGCTACACCTTC. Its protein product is CASISTPGTGDGYTF.

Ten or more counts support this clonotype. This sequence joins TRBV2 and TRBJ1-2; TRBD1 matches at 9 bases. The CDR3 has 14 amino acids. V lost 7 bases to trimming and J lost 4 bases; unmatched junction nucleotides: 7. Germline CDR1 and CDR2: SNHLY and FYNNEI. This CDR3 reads CASTQTGGGYGYTF. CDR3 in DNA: TGTGCCAGCACCCAGACAGGGGGTGGCTATGGCTACACCTTC.